This TCR beta chain was captured by sequencing in a study of OX40 agonist ivuxolimab in advanced cancers. In the study overall: Patients enrolled in dose escalation were diagnosed with hepatocellular carcinoma, melanoma, renal cell or head and neck cancer. With a range of roughly 23 to 90, age averaged about 58 years, and about 82% were male.

A note on this clone: Its antigen remains unidentified.

Some clones are missing from TCRdb's copy, which holds only in-frame ones; the method was immunoSEQ multiplex PCR. The table shows about 86,000 clones, with roughly 87% occurring only once. Autoimmune disease history or systemic immunosuppression led to patients being barred. Whole-study findings and limits: Fewer expanded clones were found on average in CD4+ than in CD8+ T cells.

The J segment lost 0 bases and the V segment lost 6 bases, leaving 4 bases of the junction unmatched. The CDR3 spans 15 residues. Germline CDR1 reads MNHEY; CDR2 reads SVGAGI. The chain employs TRBV6-5 and TRBJ1-5; 8 bases are a match to TRBD1. This TCR was sampled from an adult with an advanced solid tumor such as melanoma, head and neck, liver or kidney cancer. The material sequenced was CD4+ or CD8+ T cells sorted from blood, taken in a trial of the OX40 agonist ivuxolimab. The CDR3 DNA follows: TGTGCCAGCAGCCGGACAGGGAGTAGCAATCAGCCCCAGCATTTT. Translating gives CASSRTGSSNQPQHF.